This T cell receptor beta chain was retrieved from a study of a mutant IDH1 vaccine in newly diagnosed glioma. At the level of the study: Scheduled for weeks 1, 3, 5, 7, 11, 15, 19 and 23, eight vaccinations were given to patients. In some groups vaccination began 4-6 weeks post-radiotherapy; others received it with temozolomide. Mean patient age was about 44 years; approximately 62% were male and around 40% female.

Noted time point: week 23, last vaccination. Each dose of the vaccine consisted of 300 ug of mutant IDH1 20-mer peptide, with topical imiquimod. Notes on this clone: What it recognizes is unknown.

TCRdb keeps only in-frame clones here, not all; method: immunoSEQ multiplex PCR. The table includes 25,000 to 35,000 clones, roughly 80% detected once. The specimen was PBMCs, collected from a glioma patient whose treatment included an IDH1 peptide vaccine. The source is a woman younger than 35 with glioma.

CDR3 protein: CASSLTGTGNGYTF. The CDR3 DNA reads TGTGCCAGCAGTCTCACCGGGACAGGGAATGGCTACACCTTC. The chain combines TRBV27 with TRBJ1-2, with 9 bases lining up with TRBD1. Trimming took 5 bases from V and 6 from J; bases not matched to a gene: 7. Germline loops: CDR1 MNHEY, CDR2 SMNVEV (reference sequence). There are 14 residues in the CDR3.